Here is one T cell receptor (beta chain) with its context. What it binds is not known. These data come from a study of T cells in localized non-small cell lung cancer. Overall study findings and caveats: Since sequencing was restricted to only one region of the tumor, intratumor heterogeneity remains a possibility. Adjacent lung exhibited a median of approximately 59 among the 100 most abundant tumor clones. Among blood samples, higher T cell density accompanied longer overall survival. Uninvolved adjacent lung had higher T cell clonality than tumor and all other tissues.

With 0 bases clipped from V and 11 bases from J, the junction kept 9 bases outside the gene matches. The germline gives CDR1 LNHDA, CDR2 SQIVND (reference sequence). CDR3 length: 16 amino acids. Repertoires were generated with immunoSEQ multiplex PCR, while TCRdb's copy carries only in-frame clones and drops some. The table includes about 82,000 clones, 60% to 85% detected once. The material sequenced was PBMCs, taken before any cancer treatment. The origin of this receptor is a man between 35 and 75 years old with stage II squamous cell lung carcinoma. The chain joins TRBV19 to TRBJ1-4; 10 bases line up with TRBD1. CDR3 nucleotide sequence: TGTGCCAGTAGTATAGATAAGGGACAGGGGTCGTTTAAACTGTTTTTT. This codes for CASSIDKGQGSFKLFF.